The rows below give T cell receptor beta chains drawn from one sample of a study of cytomegalovirus exposure and HLA in healthy donors. Clones were sequenced by immunoSEQ multiplex PCR, and TCRdb holds only the in-frame ones, with some missing. This table has some 200,000 clones, around 70% appearing once. The source material was PBMCs. Source of these receptors: a man aged 35 to 55 in good health and CMV-seropositive. The CDR3 runs from the conserved cysteine through the conserved F or W. Each record gives: D gene, clone size, V gene, J gene, CDR3 DNA, CDR3 protein. A D gene is named only where the DNA matches it firmly. The listing skips clone size in some rows; elsewhere it reads once, few, many or a size class.

d_call: -; clone_size: once; v_call: TRBV5-8; j_call: TRBJ1-5; cdr3_nt: TGTGCCAGCAGCTTTGGAGTAGGCCGGTATGTCAATCAGCCCCAGCATTTT; cdr3_aa: CASSFGVGRYVNQPQHF
d_call: -; clone_size: -; v_call: TRBV6-1; j_call: TRBJ1-4; cdr3_nt: TGTGCCAGCAGTGAGCTGGAGTCTAATGAAAAACTGTTTTTT; cdr3_aa: CASSELESNEKLFF
d_call: TRBD2; clone_size: -; v_call: TRBV18; j_call: TRBJ2-7; cdr3_nt: TGTGCCAGCTCCCCGGGGGGGCGAGCCGACGAGCAGTACTTC; cdr3_aa: CASSPGGRADEQYF
d_call: TRBD2; clone_size: few; v_call: TRBV27; j_call: TRBJ2-5; cdr3_nt: TGTGCCAGCAGTAGACCGGGACTAGCGGGATCAGAGACCCAGTACTTC; cdr3_aa: CASSRPGLAGSETQYF
d_call: -; clone_size: -; v_call: TRBV7-8; j_call: TRBJ1-2; cdr3_nt: TGTGCCAGCACCCCAAGGGAAAGGCTTACGGGGAACTATGGCTACACCTTC; cdr3_aa: CASTPRERLTGNYGYTF
d_call: -; clone_size: -; v_call: TRBV18; j_call: TRBJ1-5; cdr3_nt: TGTGCCAGCTCACCCACGGGGGATCGTCAGCCCCAGCATTTT; cdr3_aa: CASSPTGDRQPQHF
d_call: TRBD2; clone_size: -; v_call: TRBV7-6; j_call: TRBJ2-2; cdr3_nt: TGTGCCACCACTAGCGGGGGGGGCACCGGGGAGCTGTTTTTT; cdr3_aa: CATTSGGGTGELFF
d_call: -; clone_size: -; v_call: TRBV2; j_call: TRBJ2-1; cdr3_nt: TGTGCCAGTCGGGGGACGCCCTACAATGAGCAGTTCTTC; cdr3_aa: CASRGTPYNEQFF
d_call: -; clone_size: few; v_call: TRBV25-1; j_call: TRBJ2-7; cdr3_nt: TGTGCCAGCTCCTCCGGGACACCCTCCTACGAGCAGTACTTC; cdr3_aa: CASSSGTPSYEQYF
d_call: -; clone_size: -; v_call: TRBV7-9; j_call: TRBJ1-2; cdr3_nt: TGTGCCAGCAGCTTAGGGCCAGGCCCTATCTATGGCTACACCTTC; cdr3_aa: CASSLGPGPIYGYTF
d_call: -; clone_size: -; v_call: TRBV28; j_call: TRBJ2-3; cdr3_nt: TGTGCCAGCAGCCCGACTCGCGTGCCAGATACGCAGTATTTT; cdr3_aa: CASSPTRVPDTQYF
d_call: -; clone_size: few; v_call: TRBV7-9; j_call: TRBJ1-4; cdr3_nt: TGTGCCAGCAGCTTACCAGGGATCGGGGAAAAACTGTTTTTT; cdr3_aa: CASSLPGIGEKLFF
d_call: -; clone_size: few; v_call: TRBV5-1; j_call: TRBJ1-1; cdr3_nt: TGCGCCAGCAGCTCACCACAGGGAAACACTGAAGCTTTCTTT; cdr3_aa: CASSSPQGNTEAFF
d_call: TRBD2; clone_size: -; v_call: TRBV5-4; j_call: TRBJ2-3; cdr3_nt: TGTGCCAGCAGCTCGAAAACTAGCGGGGGGGTCGATACGCAGTATTTT; cdr3_aa: CASSSKTSGGVDTQYF
d_call: -; clone_size: -; v_call: TRBV5-1; j_call: TRBJ2-7; cdr3_nt: TGCGCCAGCAGCGCCCGGACAGCCTACGAGCAGTACTTC; cdr3_aa: CASSARTAYEQYF
d_call: TRBD1; clone_size: -; v_call: TRBV5-4; j_call: TRBJ1-1; cdr3_nt: TGTGCCAGCAGCGACGTCGGACAGGTCGGAGTCACTGAAGCTTTCTTT; cdr3_aa: CASSDVGQVGVTEAFF
d_call: -; clone_size: -; v_call: TRBV4-2; j_call: TRBJ1-3; cdr3_nt: TGTGCCAGCAGCCAAGATTTGACGAACGGGGGAAACACCATATATTTT; cdr3_aa: CASSQDLTNGGNTIYF